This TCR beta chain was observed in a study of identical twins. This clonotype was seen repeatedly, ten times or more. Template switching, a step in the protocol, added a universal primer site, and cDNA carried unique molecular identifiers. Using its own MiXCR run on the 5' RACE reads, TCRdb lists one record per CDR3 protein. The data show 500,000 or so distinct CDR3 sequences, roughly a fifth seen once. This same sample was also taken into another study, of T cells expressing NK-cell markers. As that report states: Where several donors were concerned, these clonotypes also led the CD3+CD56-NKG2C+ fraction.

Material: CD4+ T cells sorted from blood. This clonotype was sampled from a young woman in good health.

The CDR3 reads CASSLDRGGHEAFF. CDR3 nucleotides: TGCGCCAGCAGCTTGGATCGGGGGGGCCATGAAGCTTTCTTT. The gene calls are TRBV5-1 and TRBJ1-1; D may be TRBD1 (6 bases). The V and J ends lost 0 bases and 7 bases respectively, with 13 bases between them. Germline-derived CDR1 and CDR2 are SGHRS and YFSETQ. This CDR3 spans 14 amino acids.